This T cell receptor beta chain was identified in a study of cytomegalovirus exposure and HLA in healthy donors. About this clone: The antigen is not known.

Germline V lookup: CDR1 LGHNA, CDR2 YSLEER. The CDR3 totals 14 residues. V dropped 4 bases and J dropped 7; count of bases not matched to a gene: 4. It was with 60 Vbeta and 13 Jbeta primers that the PCR ran. Libraries were prepared by immunoSEQ multiplex PCR; TCRdb keeps only in-frame clonotypes and omits some of them. The repertoire holds about 190,000 clones, with about three quarters as singletons. General study points: A later analysis appeared to link common viral pathogens to several of the most significant clusters. Associated with cytomegalovirus, according to the listing, were approximately 160 TCR beta chains. While the bulk of TCR sequences proved rare, some public TCRs turned up in many donors.

The sample was PBMCs. The chain joins TRBV4-3 to TRBJ2-3, with 11 bases that match TRBD1. The receptor was derived from a woman in her 30s in good health and CMV-seropositive. This CDR3 reads CASSRGQGAYTQYF. In nucleotides, the CDR3 is TGCGCCAGCAGCCGCGGACAGGGGGCGTATACGCAGTATTTT.